This T cell receptor (beta chain) was sequenced in a study of blood T cells in healthy people across ages. A few counts support this clonotype. V shed 5 bases and J shed 7 bases, with 24 bases lying between them. This CDR3 has 16 amino acids. Germline V CDR1 and CDR2: SGHAT, FQNNGV. A second roughly 7 to 12 cycle PCR used barcoded and J-beta primers. Via MiXCR, TCRdb re-called the 5' RACE reads, giving one row per CDR3 protein. The sample lists about 1,500,000 distinct CDR3 sequences, 28% occurring once. The TCR comes from a woman under 40 in good health. This chain connects TRBV11-2 to TRBJ2-7; D unresolved. The sequenced sample consisted of blood. The CDR3 sequence: CASSPRPTNRITEQYF. CDR3 sequence (DNA): TGTGCCAGCAGCCCCCGGCCCACCAACCGGATTACTGAGCAGTACTTC.